Each of the 18 T cell receptor beta chains below was sequenced from the same sample in a study of CD8+CD57+ T cells in acquired aplastic anemia. Genomic DNA, the template, was used for profiling of the TCR beta VDJ and CDR3. Using its own MiXCR run on the reads, TCRdb lists one record per CDR3 protein. Among 150,000 to 200,000 distinct CDR3 sequences listed, less than 60% were seen once. The authors sequenced patients whose flow cytometry had shown CD8+CD57+ cell expansion. Sequencing used sorted CD4+, CD8+, or CD8+CD57+ T cells (not recorded which) from PBMCs. The receptors originated from a human donor with aplastic anemia.

Of note for this clonotype: This sequence may be a read error, since a much larger clone differs from it by one base. The V and J genes are TRBV5-1 and TRBJ1-6; D unclear. CDR1 is SGHRS and CDR2 is YFSETQ in the germline V gene. The CDR3 runs to 15 residues. The CDR3 region has the DNA TGCGCCGGCAGCCCCGGGCCAGGCCAAAATTCACCCCTCCACTTT. It codes for CAGSPGPGQNSPLHF.

This clonotype is deemed medium-sized. The chain uses TRBV10-3 and TRBJ1-6; D gene uncertain. Germline V gives CDR1 ENHRY, CDR2 SYGVKD. Trimming shortened V by 2 bases and J by 5 bases, and 7 bases separated the two germline ends. The CDR3 sequence is 14 residues long. CDR3 residues: CAISEGDDNSPLHF. CDR3 coding DNA: TGTGCCATCAGTGAGGGGGATGATAATTCACCCCTCCACTTT.

The chain has TRBV7-2 and TRBJ2-7; D is ambiguous. CDR1 and CDR2 (germline): SGHTA, FQGNSA. The V end was cut by 1 base, the J end by 4 bases, with 14 bases between. The CDR3 spans 15 residues. CDR3 DNA sequence: TGTGCCAGCAGCTTAGAGCCCAGGCCGGCGTACGAGCAGTACTTC. It codes for CASSLEPRPAYEQYF.

A remark on this clonotype: A read error may explain this, as a much larger clone is one base away. The chain couples TRBV6-5 to TRBJ2-7; 8 bases fit TRBD1. Germline loops: CDR1 MNHEY, CDR2 SVGAGI. The CDR3 contains 16 residues. CDR3: CASSYHPGQAHYVQYF. The CDR3 DNA sequence: TGTGCCAGCAGTTACCATCCGGGACAGGCCCATTACGTGCAGTACTTC.

This clonotype was counted a few times. The V and J genes are TRBV15 and TRBJ1-2, with 7 bases that match TRBD1. With 2 bases clipped from V and 8 bases from J, the junction kept 14 bases outside the gene matches. Germline CDR1 LNHNV, CDR2 YYDKDF (reference sequence). The CDR3 has 16 amino acids. The CDR3 reads CATSRTKEAGGKGYTF. In nucleotides, the CDR3 is TGTGCCACCAGCAGAACAAAGGAAGCAGGGGGAAAAGGCTACACCTTC. The full variable domain, its missing parts supplied by reference TRBV15 and TRBJ1-2, is DAMVIQNPRYQVTQFGKPVTLSCSQTLNHNVMYWYQQKSSQAPKLLFHYYDKDFNNEADTPDNFQSRRPNTSFCFLDIRSPGLGDTAMYLCATSRTKEAGGKGYTFGSGTRLTVV.

The chain uses TRBV12-3 or TRBV12-4 and TRBJ1-1; D unresolved. Trimming removed 4 bases at V and 1 base at J, with 13 bases between. The CDR3 is made up of 15 amino acids. CDR3: CASSSVGGSNTEAFF. The CDR3 coding sequence is TGTGCCAGCAGTTCAGTTGGCGGTTCGAACACTGAAGCTTTCTTT.

This rearrangement joins TRBV9 to TRBJ2-6; D is tentatively TRBD1 or TRBD2 (5 bases each). CDR3 size: 15 residues. The germline V gene encodes CDR1 SGDLS and CDR2 YYNGEE. The V end lost 5 bases, the J end lost 0 bases, and 9 bases lay between the germline ends. The CDR3 reads CASRRGLSGANVLTF. The CDR3 DNA follows: TGTGCCAGCAGACGGGGCCTCTCTGGGGCCAACGTCCTGACTTTC.

The rearrangement uses TRBV10-3 and TRBJ2-1; tentative D call: TRBD2 (6 bases). The V gene's germline CDR1 is ENHRY and CDR2 SYGVKD. V gave up 8 bases and J gave up 5 bases, with 16 bases separating them. CDR3 length: 14 residues. The chain's CDR3 is CAILTSSQDNEQFF. CDR3 DNA: TGTGCCATCCTAACTAGCAGCCAAGACAATGAGCAGTTCTTC.

This rearrangement joins TRBV6-2 or TRBV6-3 to TRBJ1-2; 7 bases map to TRBD1. Unmatched junction bases numbered 9, after V lost 9 bases and J lost 5 bases. The germline V gene has CDR1 MNHEY and CDR2 SVGEGT. The CDR3 extends over 13 amino acids. CDR3 DNA sequence: TGTGCCAGTTCGACAGGGATTAGGTATGGCTACACCTTC. Translation gives CASSTGIRYGYTF.

The chain uses TRBV7-8 and TRBJ1-6, with no clear D. Trimming took 1 base from V and 8 from J, leaving 3 bases between them. CDR1 is SGHVS and CDR2 is FQNEAQ in the germline V gene. The CDR3 spans 12 residues. CDR3 residues: CASSLVHSPLHF. In nucleotides, the CDR3 is TGTGCCAGCAGCTTAGTGCATTCACCCCTCCACTTT. Full variable domain (missing parts from reference TRBV7-8 and TRBJ1-6): GAGVSQSPRYKVAKRGQDVALRCDPISGHVSLFWYQQALGQGPEFLTYFQNEAQLDKSGLPSDRFFAERPEGSVSTLKIQRTQQEDSAVYLCASSLVHSPLHFGNGTRLTVT.

This clonotype was seen only a few times. This sequence joins TRBV9 and TRBJ1-3; D gene unclear. The germline V and J ends were trimmed by 3 bases and 3 bases, with 4 bases remaining between them. Germline assignment: CDR1 SGDLS and CDR2 YYNGEE. CDR3 length equals 12 residues. DNA of the CDR3: TGTGCCAGCAGCGGCGATGGAAACACCATATATTTT. Protein: CASSGDGNTIYF.

V usage is TRBV9 and J usage is TRBJ1-2, with 7 positions matching TRBD1. CDR1 is SGDLS and CDR2 is YYNGEE in the germline V gene. The CDR3 contains 14 residues. Germline trimming cut 4 bases from V and 4 bases from J; bases unmatched to any gene: 7. CDR3 DNA: TGTGCCAGCAGCATCTCCCGGGACAGCTATGGCTACACCTTC. Its translation: CASSISRDSYGYTF.

A note on this clonotype: A clone one base away is much larger, so this may be a read error. The V gene is TRBV5-4, the J gene TRBJ2-2; 7 bases align to TRBD1. CDR3 size: 15 residues. Per the germline V gene, CDR1 is SGHNT and CDR2 is YYREEE (reference sequence). Here the CDR3 reads CAGSRPGTATGELFF. The CDR3, as DNA: TGTGCCGGCAGCCGTCCCGGGACAGCTACCGGGGAGCTGTTTTTT.

This clonotype was recorded at least ten times. A much larger clone differs from this one at a single base, so this may be a read error. V and J are TRBV2 and TRBJ1-5; D gene uncertain. The CDR3 consists of 12 residues. Germline V gene data show CDR1 as SNHLY and CDR2 as FYNNEI. Trimming removed 6 bases at V and 1 base at J, with 4 bases between. The CDR3 DNA reads as TGTGCCAGCAGGGGCAGCAATCAGCCCCAGCATTTT. Translation: CASRGSNQPQHF.

This clonotype was counted at least ten times. V is TRBV10-3 and J is TRBJ1-1; 9 nucleotides match TRBD1. From germline, CDR1 is ENHRY and CDR2 SYGVKD. The CDR3 totals 14 residues. J was trimmed by 1 base and V by 6 bases; bases with no gene match: 3. The CDR3 region has the DNA TGTGCCATCAGGTCGGGACAGGGGAACACTGAAGCTTTCTTT. It codes for CAIRSGQGNTEAFF.

The chain carries TRBV7-9 and TRBJ1-1; D is unclear. The CDR3 is made up of 13 amino acids. V shed 5 bases and J shed 1 base, with 8 bases lying between them. Germline V gene data show CDR1 as SEHNR and CDR2 as FQNEAQ (reference sequence). The CDR3 loop reads CASSPMGNTEAFF. DNA for the CDR3: TGTGCCAGCAGCCCGATGGGGAACACTGAAGCTTTCTTT. The full variable domain, completed using reference TRBV7-9 and TRBJ1-1, is DTGVSQNPRHKITKRGQNVTFRCDPISEHNRLYWYRQTLGQGPEFLTYFQNEAQLEKSRLLSDRFSAERPKGSFSTLEIQRTEQGDSAMYLCASSPMGNTEAFFGQGTRLTVV.

The sample holds many counts of this clonotype. The chain uses TRBV5-1 and TRBJ2-5; possibly TRBD1 or TRBD2 for D (5 bases each). Germline-derived CDR1 and CDR2 are SGHRS and YFSETQ. This CDR3 contains 13 residues. The V and J ends lost 1 base and 4 bases respectively, with 8 bases between them. The CDR3 sequence: CASSLFGGETQYF. As DNA, the CDR3 is TGCGCCAGCAGCTTGTTTGGGGGAGAGACCCAGTACTTC.

This clonotype was counted at least ten times. The chain uses TRBV4-3 and TRBJ2-7, with D possibly being TRBD1 (6 bases). CDR1 is LGHNA and CDR2 is YSLEER in the germline V gene. V was shortened by 0 bases and J by 4 bases, with 13 bases between the two germline ends. This CDR3 spans 15 amino acids. CDR3 DNA: TGCGCCAGCAGCCAAGAGGGCAGGGGCCCGTACGAGCAGTACTTC. This sequence encodes CASSQEGRGPYEQYF.